The entry below gives a single TCR beta chain sequence along with its context. The sample is drawn from a study of blood T cell repertoires in COVID-19. Study-wide context: The origin of the acute and convalescent COVID-19 samples was the United States, Italy and Spain. T cells, B-cell-depleted T cells, or PBMCs supplied cDNA or gDNA.

The CDR3 consists of 13 residues. V was pared by 4 bases and J by 1 base, with 11 bases between. Germline CDR1 reads SQVTM; CDR2 reads ANQGSEA. Study processing details: Cell counts per sample came from amplifying reference gene primers. TCRdb keeps only in-frame clones here, not all; method: immunoSEQ multiplex PCR. The V and J calls and clone size come from that table; D and trimming were worked out from the DNA. The sample has hundreds of thousands of clones; approximately 82% are singletons. The receptor was derived from a woman of 80 years or more with acute or convalescent COVID-19. The chain links TRBV29-1 to TRBJ2-7; D may correspond to TRBD1 or TRBD2 (6 bases each). Input material: peripheral blood. CDR3 region: CSVVEGGSYEQYF. The DNA of the CDR3 is TGCAGCGTTGTAGAGGGGGGATCCTACGAGCAGTACTTC.